Presented here are 28 T cell receptor beta chains from one specimen sequenced in a study of vaccination and CD4 T cells after COVID-19. Regarding treatment: roughly ten-day PBMC culture with coronavirus spike peptide pools or control peptides (ViraFEST assay). Antigens of these TCRs are unknown. With the Oncomine TCR Beta short-read assay, DNA from cultured CD4+ T cells was sequenced. TCRdb analysed the PCR reads with MiXCR anew, one entry per CDR3 protein. The profile shows about 13,000 distinct CDR3 sequences, around 50% of them singletons. The sequenced material came from CD4+ T cells from blood, cultured in vitro. Receptor source: a human donor who had recovered from COVID-19.

This clonotype was found once. One end of the junction varies from germline; a read error may be responsible. The chain combines TRBV25-1 with TRBJ2-2; 10 bases map to TRBD2. This CDR3 is 14 amino acids long. From germline, CDR1 is MGHDK and CDR2 SYGVNS. CDR3 nucleotide sequence: TGTGTCAGCAGTGGGACTAGCGACACCGGGGAGCTGTTTTTT. Residues: CVSSGTSDTGELFF.

V and J are TRBV4-2 and TRBJ2-3; 7 bases fit TRBD1. V trimming: 0 bases; J trimming: 0 bases; junction bases outside the gene matches: 0. Germline V CDR1 and CDR2: LGHNA, YNFKEQ. This CDR3 has 15 residues. The CDR3 spells CASSQDRGSTDTQYF. DNA for the CDR3: TGTGCCAGCAGCCAAGACAGGGGGAGCACAGATACGCAGTATTTT.

This clonotype showed up just once. V gene TRBV7-2 combines with J gene TRBJ2-5; a weak D match, TRBD1 (6 bases). This CDR3 region has 14 residues. Trimming stripped 4 bases from V and 3 bases from J, with 12 bases between. Germline V gives CDR1 SGHTA, CDR2 FQGNSA. DNA for the CDR3: TGTGCCAGCAGCTCACAGGGTGCGGAAGAGACCCAGTACTTC. Its translation: CASSSQGAEETQYF.

A remark on this clonotype: The junction shows a germline mismatch at one end, possibly a read error. V is TRBV19 and J is TRBJ1-2; D is uncertain. Germline CDR1 and CDR2: LNHDA and SQIVND (reference sequence). The CDR3 extends over 13 amino acids. The CDR3 here is CASSIAPRSTIRF. The CDR3, as DNA: TGTGCCAGCAGTATAGCACCCCGTTCCACGATCAGATTC.

This clonotype occurred a few times. CDR3 sequence (DNA): TGTGCCAGCAGTGAAGGCGGGACCCGAGAGACCCAGTACTTC. Translating gives CASSEGGTRETQYF. This chain uses TRBV2 with TRBJ2-5, with a possible D match to TRBD2 (6 bases). This CDR3 region has 14 residues. The germline gives CDR1 SNHLY, CDR2 FYNNEI. V was cut by 1 base and J by 4 bases, with 10 bases left in between.

This clonotype appeared a few times. The chain combines TRBV6-1 with TRBJ2-5, with 10 bases aligning to TRBD2. With 2 bases clipped from V and 5 bases from J, the junction kept 8 bases outside the gene matches. Looked up from germline, CDR1 is MNHNS and CDR2 is SASEGT. The CDR3 contains 16 residues. The CDR3 spells CASSELAASGSETQYF. CDR3 in DNA: TGTGCCAGCAGTGAACTGGCGGCTAGCGGGAGTGAGACCCAGTACTTC.

This clonotype turned up a few times. The gene calls are TRBV2 and TRBJ2-2; no clear D. The V gene lost 5 bases and the J gene lost 3 bases, with 7 bases spanning the gap. The germline CDR1 and CDR2 sequences are SNHLY and FYNNEI. The CDR3 runs to 13 residues. The DNA of the CDR3 is TGTGCCAGCAGTAGTCGATACACCGGGGAGCTGTTTTTT. This encodes CASSSRYTGELFF. The full variable domain, its missing parts supplied by reference TRBV2 and TRBJ2-2, is EPEVTQTPSHQVTQMGQEVILRCVPISNHLYFYWYRQILGQKVEFLVSFYNNEISEKSEIFDDQFSVERPDGSNFTLKIRSTKLEDSAMYFCASSSRYTGELFFGEGSRLTVL.

There are a few counts of this clonotype. V usage is TRBV19 and J usage is TRBJ2-1; TRBD2 agrees at 11 bases. V was clipped by 3 bases and J by 2 bases; unmatched bases: 3. Germline CDR1 is LNHDA and CDR2 is SQIVND (reference sequence). This CDR3 is 16 amino acids long. Here the CDR3 DNA reads TGTGCCAGTAGTATCGAGGGACTAGCGGCCTACAATGAGCAGTTCTTC. Translation: CASSIEGLAAYNEQFF. The entire variable domain, with the rest obtained from reference TRBV19 and TRBJ2-1, is as follows: DGGITQSPKYLFRKEGQNVTLSCEQNLNHDAMYWYRQDPGQGLRLIYYSQIVNDFQKGDIAEGYSVSREKKESFPLTVTSAQKNPTAFYLCASSIEGLAAYNEQFFGPGTRLTVL.

This clonotype occurred a few times. The chain has TRBV6-2 or TRBV6-3 and TRBJ1-5; no clear D gene. The CDR3 sequence is 17 residues long. The germline CDR1 and CDR2 sequences are MNHEY and SVGEGT. The V end lost 4 bases, the J end lost 0 bases, and 16 bases lay between the germline ends. CDR3 DNA sequence: TGTGCCAGCAGTTTACTTGGTCGCGGATATAGCAATCAGCCCCAGCATTTT. This codes for CASSLLGRGYSNQPQHF.

V is TRBV7-2 and J is TRBJ2-3; D remains ambiguous. The V end was cut by 5 bases, the J end by 4 bases, with 16 bases between. This CDR3 region has 15 residues. Germline CDR1 and CDR2: SGHTA and FQGNSA. The CDR3 DNA follows: TGTGCCAGCAGCGGTCCTCTGGTCTTCCCAGATACGCAGTATTTT. As protein: CASSGPLVFPDTQYF.

This chain links TRBV20-1 with TRBJ2-5; D is uncertain. The ends were cut back, 3 bases at V and 7 bases at J, with 18 bases in the middle. The CDR3 consists of 14 residues. Germline V lookup: CDR1 DFQATT, CDR2 SNEGSKA (reference sequence). The CDR3 DNA is TGCAGTGCTAGGGAGAGATCTAGTGTAGCGACCCAGTACTTC. This sequence encodes CSARERSSVATQYF.

CDR3 sequence: CSAPGDTDTQYF. In nucleotides, the CDR3 is TGCAGTGCTCCAGGGGACACAGATACGCAGTATTTT. This chain uses TRBV20-1 with TRBJ2-3; TRBD1 might be the D (6 bases). Germline V lookup: CDR1 DFQATT, CDR2 SNEGSKA (reference sequence). Trimming cost V 5 bases and J 2 bases, with 8 bases left between them. This CDR3 region has 12 residues.

The gene calls are TRBV28 and TRBJ2-5; 8 nucleotides align to TRBD2. Per the germline V gene, CDR1 is MDHEN and CDR2 is SYDVKM. V shed 4 bases, J shed 4 bases, and the junction held 8 bases outside the gene matches. The CDR3 is 15 amino acids. The CDR3, as DNA: TGTGCCAGCAGTTCACGGTCGGGAGGGGGAGAGACCCAGTACTTC. It encodes CASSSRSGGGETQYF.

The chain combines TRBV5-1 with TRBJ2-7; the D gene could be TRBD1 or TRBD2 (5 bases each). V was cut by 2 bases and J by 0 bases, with 18 bases left in between. From germline, CDR1 is SGHRS and CDR2 YFSETQ. There are 17 residues in the CDR3. Written as DNA, the CDR3 is TGCGCCAGCAGCTTTTCACGATTCCGGGACGACTCCTACGAGCAGTACTTC. Its protein is CASSFSRFRDDSYEQYF.

V is TRBV15 and J is TRBJ1-1; unclear D gene. CDR3 length: 14 amino acids. Trimming removed 7 bases at V and 1 base at J, with 13 bases between. The germline CDR1 and CDR2 sequences are LNHNV and YYDKDF (reference sequence). The CDR3 loop reads CATTGSARNTEAFF. CDR3 bases: TGTGCCACCACTGGGTCCGCCAGGAACACTGAAGCTTTCTTT.

The V call is TRBV10-3, the J call TRBJ1-1, with D tentatively TRBD1 (6 bases). The CDR3 totals 17 residues. The V and J ends lost 5 bases and 2 bases respectively, with 21 bases between them. The germline V gene encodes CDR1 ENHRY and CDR2 SYGVKD. The CDR3 sequence: CAISSGATSIENTEAFF. In DNA, the CDR3 is TGTGCCATCAGTTCAGGGGCAACTTCAATTGAAAACACTGAAGCTTTCTTT.

This chain uses TRBV27 with TRBJ2-3, with D unresolved. Germline lookup yields CDR1 MNHEY and CDR2 SMNVEV (reference sequence). The CDR3 runs to 14 residues. V lost 3 bases to trimming and J lost 2 bases, with 9 bases between them. CDR3 sequence reads: CASSFGLLTDTQYF. The DNA of the CDR3 is TGTGCCAGCAGTTTCGGCCTCCTCACAGATACGCAGTATTTT.

This chain joins TRBV6-2 or TRBV6-3 and TRBJ2-2; no clear D gene. V was pared by 6 bases and J by 7 bases, with 9 bases between. Germline assignment: CDR1 MNHEY and CDR2 SVGEGT. The CDR3 runs 12 residues. CDR3 in DNA: TGTGCCAGCAGATATTTGGGCGGGGAGCTGTTTTTT. Translating gives CASRYLGGELFF.

Remarks on this clonotype: The junction does not match germline at one end; this may be a read error. This chain joins TRBV2 and TRBJ2-7; 12 bases match TRBD2. The germline gives CDR1 SNHLY, CDR2 FYNNEI. The CDR3 has 13 amino acids. The CDR3 loop is CASSATGLAGVPF. The CDR3 coding sequence is TGTGCCAGCAGCGCTACGGGACTAGCGGGTGTGCCCTTC.

This clonotype was found a few times. V is TRBV6-4 and J is TRBJ2-2; TRBD1 matches at 7 bases. With 0 bases clipped from V and 8 bases from J, the junction kept 0 bases outside the gene matches. There are 13 residues in the CDR3. CDR1 and CDR2 from the germline V gene are MRHNA and SNTAGT. CDR3 sequence reads: CASSDSDRGELFF. CDR3 DNA: TGTGCCAGCAGTGACTCGGACAGGGGGGAGCTGTTTTTT.

In this sample, this clonotype turned up a few times. The chain is built from TRBV2 and TRBJ2-5; D unresolved. In germline, CDR1 is SNHLY, CDR2 FYNNEI. The V gene lost 6 bases and the J gene lost 5 bases, with 10 bases spanning the gap. CDR3 length: 12 residues. The CDR3 nucleotides read TGTGCCAGCAGCTCTCAGGCGGAGACCCAGTACTTC. Translating it yields CASSSQAETQYF.

This clonotype was detected only once. The chain has TRBV5-1 and TRBJ2-5; tentatively, D is TRBD2 (6 bases). The V and J ends lost 4 bases and 2 bases respectively, with 12 bases between them. Germline CDR1 SGHRS, CDR2 YFSETQ. This CDR3 contains 14 residues. CDR3 in DNA: TGCGCCAGCAGCACAGGACTAACTCAAGAGACCCAGTACTTC. It translates to CASSTGLTQETQYF.

This clonotype occurred a few times. The chain has TRBV6-2 or TRBV6-3 and TRBJ2-7; 9 bases are shared with TRBD2. CDR3 length: 14 residues. Germline lookup yields CDR1 MNHEY and CDR2 SVGEGT. The trim removed 2 bases at V and 6 bases at J, leaving 5 bases unmatched. The CDR3 region is CASSYAGGPGEQYF. In nucleotides, the CDR3 is TGTGCCAGCAGTTACGCGGGAGGGCCGGGCGAGCAGTACTTC.

In this sample, this clonotype turned up a few times. This rearrangement joins TRBV19 to TRBJ2-7, with 7 bases aligning to TRBD1. Germline CDR1 is LNHDA and CDR2 is SQIVND (reference sequence). This CDR3 spans 15 amino acids. Losses at the gene ends were 5 bases for V and 2 bases for J; bases not matched to a gene: 9. The CDR3 DNA reads TGTGCCAGTAGTGCAATGACAGGGTCACCCTACGAGCAGTACTTC. Translation: CASSAMTGSPYEQYF.

This clonotype occurred a few times. The chain's CDR3 is CATSRLAEVISEQFF. The CDR3 DNA reads TGTGCCACCAGCCGACTAGCGGAGGTGATTTCTGAGCAGTTCTTC. The chain links TRBV15 to TRBJ2-1, with 9 bases matching TRBD2. Germline CDR1 LNHNV, CDR2 YYDKDF (reference sequence). The CDR3 runs 15 residues. With V trimmed by 5 bases and J by 9 bases, 11 bases remained unmatched. Supplemented by reference TRBV15 and TRBJ2-1, the full variable domain reads DAMVIQNPRYQVTQFGKPVTLSCSQTLNHNVMYWYQQKSSQAPKLLFHYYDKDFNNEADTPDNFQSRRPNTSFCFLDIRSPGLGDTAMYLCATSRLAEVISEQFFGPGTRLTVL.

The V call is TRBV21-1, the J call TRBJ2-3; no check of the table's D call, TRBD2, against the DNA was made. TRBV21-1 is reported as a pseudogene. CDR3 length: 16 residues. In DNA form, the CDR3 reads TGTGCCAGCAGCAAAGTGGTGCGGGAGGGGTTAGATACGCAGTATTTT. This gives the protein CASSKVVREGLDTQYF.

This chain uses TRBV5-4 with TRBJ2-1; possible D gene TRBD2, 6 bases. The V end lost 3 bases, the J end lost 5 bases, and 15 bases lay between the germline ends. The CDR3 is 15 residues long. Germline assignment: CDR1 SGHNT and CDR2 YYREEE (reference sequence). The CDR3 DNA is TGTGCCAGCAGCTCCCCGGGACTCCCTGACAATGAGCAGTTCTTC. It specifies CASSSPGLPDNEQFF.

J is TRBJ1-3 and V is TRBV6-1; no definite D call. V lost 2 bases and J lost 0, with 8 bases in between. CDR3 length: 15 amino acids. Germline CDR1 MNHNS, CDR2 SASEGT. The CDR3 bases are TGTGCCAGCAGTGAACTCGGGTACTCTGGAAACACCATATATTTT. Translation gives CASSELGYSGNTIYF.